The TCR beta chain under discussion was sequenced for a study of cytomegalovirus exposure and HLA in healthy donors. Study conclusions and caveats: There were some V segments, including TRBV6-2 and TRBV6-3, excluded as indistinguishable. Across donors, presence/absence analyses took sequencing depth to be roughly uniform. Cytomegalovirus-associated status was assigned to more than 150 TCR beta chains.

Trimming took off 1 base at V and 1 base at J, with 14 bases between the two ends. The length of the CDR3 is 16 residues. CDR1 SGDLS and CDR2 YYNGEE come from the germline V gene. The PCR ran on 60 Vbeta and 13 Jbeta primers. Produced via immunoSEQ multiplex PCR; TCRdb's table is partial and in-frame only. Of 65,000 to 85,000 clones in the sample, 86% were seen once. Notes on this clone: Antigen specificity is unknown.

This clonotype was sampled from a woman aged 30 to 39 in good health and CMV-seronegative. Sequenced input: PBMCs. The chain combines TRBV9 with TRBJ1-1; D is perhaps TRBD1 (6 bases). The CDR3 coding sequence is TGTGCCAGCAGCGTACGATTGGACAGCCCGAACACTGAAGCTTTCTTT. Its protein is CASSVRLDSPNTEAFF.